The 5 T cell receptor beta chains reported below all come from one sample, sequenced in a study of CD8+CD57+ T cells in acquired aplastic anemia. Profiling that covered TCR beta VDJ and CDR3 relied on genomic DNA as its template. TCRdb used MiXCR to reprocess the reads, holding one entry per CDR3 protein. This sample carries some 150,000 distinct CDR3 sequences, approximately 52% of them seen once, and the ten largest clones take approximately 12%. Patients sequenced had flow cytometry evidence of CD8+CD57+ cell expansion. Sequencing was done on a sample of sorted CD4+, CD8+, or CD8+CD57+ T cells (not recorded which) from PBMCs. The receptors here all came from a human donor with aplastic anemia.

This clonotype was counted at least ten times. This rearrangement joins TRBV11-1 to TRBJ2-3; 9 positions match TRBD2. V was clipped by 3 bases and J by 1 base; unmatched bases: 17. Looked up from germline, CDR1 is SGHAT and CDR2 is FQDESV (reference sequence). The length of the CDR3 is 20 residues. CDR3 loop: CASSFGVRRGGLNRTDTQYF. For the CDR3, the DNA is TGTGCCAGCAGCTTTGGGGTCCGGCGGGGGGGTCTGAATCGCACAGATACGCAGTATTTT. Based on the CDR3 plus reference TRBV11-1 and TRBJ2-3, the full variable domain is EAEVAQSPRYKITEKSQAVAFWCDPISGHATLYWYRQILGQGPELLVQFQDESVVDDSQLPKDRFSAERLKGVDSTLKIQPAELGDSAMYLCASSFGVRRGGLNRTDTQYFGPGTRLTVL.

The rearrangement joins TRBV5-5 to TRBJ2-7, with 8 bases fitting TRBD1. The CDR3 is 14 residues long. Unmatched junction bases numbered 6, after V lost 4 bases and J lost 3 bases. Germline lookup yields CDR1 SGHKS and CDR2 YYEKEE (reference sequence). CDR3 region: CASSPTTGVYEQYF. The CDR3 bases are TGTGCCAGCAGCCCAACGACAGGGGTCTACGAGCAGTACTTC.

This sequence joins TRBV2 and TRBJ1-5, with a tentative D call TRBD1 (5 bases). Between the trimmed V and J ends, which lost 6 bases and 0 bases, there was a span of 12 bases. CDR1 is SNHLY, CDR2 FYNNEI, per germline. CDR3 size: 15 residues. The CDR3: CASSADTYSNQPQHF. The CDR3 nucleotides are TGTGCCAGCAGCGCGGACACGTATAGCAATCAGCCCCAGCATTTT.

This clonotype was found a few times. The chain recombines TRBV15 with TRBJ2-7; no definite D call. CDR1 is LNHNV, CDR2 YYDKDF, per germline (reference sequence). Trimming took 0 bases from V and 7 from J, leaving 13 bases between them. This CDR3 is built from 14 residues. The CDR3 spells CATSRDQAAREQYF. For the CDR3, the DNA is TGTGCCACCAGCAGAGATCAGGCTGCTCGAGAGCAGTACTTC.

In its sample, this clonotype was seen many times. The V call is TRBV2, the J call TRBJ2-1, with 12 nucleotides matching TRBD2. The J segment lost 4 bases and the V segment lost 7 bases, leaving 11 bases of the junction unmatched. CDR3 length: 17 amino acids. CDR1 and CDR2 (germline): SNHLY, FYNNEI. Here the CDR3 DNA reads TGTGCCAGCACAGCAGGGCTAGCGGGGGGGCCTTACAATGAGCAGTTCTTC. It translates to CASTAGLAGGPYNEQFF.